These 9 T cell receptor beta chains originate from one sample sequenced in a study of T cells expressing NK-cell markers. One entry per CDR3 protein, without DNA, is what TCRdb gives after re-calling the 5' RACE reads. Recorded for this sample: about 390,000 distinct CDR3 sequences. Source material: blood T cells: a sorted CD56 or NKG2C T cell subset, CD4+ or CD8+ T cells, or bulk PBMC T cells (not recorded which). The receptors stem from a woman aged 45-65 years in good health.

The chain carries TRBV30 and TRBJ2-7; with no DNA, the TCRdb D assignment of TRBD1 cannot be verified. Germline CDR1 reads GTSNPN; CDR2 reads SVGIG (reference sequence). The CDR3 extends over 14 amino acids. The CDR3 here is CAWTITWGVSEQYF.

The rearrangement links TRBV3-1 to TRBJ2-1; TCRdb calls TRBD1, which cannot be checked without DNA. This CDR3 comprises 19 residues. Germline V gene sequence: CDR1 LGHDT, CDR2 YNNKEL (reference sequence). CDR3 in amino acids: CASSQKSFPGQRGYNEQFF.

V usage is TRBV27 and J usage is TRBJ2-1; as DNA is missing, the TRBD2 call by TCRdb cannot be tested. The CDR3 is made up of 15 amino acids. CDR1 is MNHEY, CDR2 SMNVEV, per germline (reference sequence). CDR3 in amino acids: CASSLVLAQYNEQFF.

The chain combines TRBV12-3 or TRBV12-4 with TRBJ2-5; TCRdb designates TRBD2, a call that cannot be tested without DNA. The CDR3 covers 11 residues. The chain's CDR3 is CASGPHGTQYF.

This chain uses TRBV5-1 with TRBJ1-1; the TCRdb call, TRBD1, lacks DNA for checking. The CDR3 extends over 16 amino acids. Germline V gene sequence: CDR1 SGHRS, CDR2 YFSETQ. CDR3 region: CASSPLRRGQEAEAFF. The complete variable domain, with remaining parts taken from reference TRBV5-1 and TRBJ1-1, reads KAGVTQTPRYLIKTRGQQVTLSCSPISGHRSVSWYQQTPGQGLQFLFEYFSETQRNKGNFPGRFSGRQFSNSRSEMNVSTLELGDSALYLCASSPLRRGQEAEAFFGQGTRLTVV.

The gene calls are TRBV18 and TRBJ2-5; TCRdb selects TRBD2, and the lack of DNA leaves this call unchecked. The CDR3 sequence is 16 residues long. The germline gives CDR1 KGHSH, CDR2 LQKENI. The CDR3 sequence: CASSPGQRALQETQYF.

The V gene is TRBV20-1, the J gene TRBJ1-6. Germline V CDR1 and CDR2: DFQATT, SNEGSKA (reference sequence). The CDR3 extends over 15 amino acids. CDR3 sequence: CSARDLGGLNSPLHF.

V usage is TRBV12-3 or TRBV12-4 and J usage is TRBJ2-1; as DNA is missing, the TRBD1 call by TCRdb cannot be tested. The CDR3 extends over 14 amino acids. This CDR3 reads CASRRQAENNEQFF.

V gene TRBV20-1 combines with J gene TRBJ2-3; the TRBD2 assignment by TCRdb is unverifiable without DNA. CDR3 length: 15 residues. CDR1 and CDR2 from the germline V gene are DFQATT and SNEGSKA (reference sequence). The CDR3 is CSATRTSGYTDTQYF.